These 10 T cell receptor beta chains were all obtained from the same sample, sequenced in a study of T cell repertoires in cytomegalovirus infection. TCRdb re-derived calls from the reads in MiXCR, one entry per CDR3 protein. The profile covers some 940,000 distinct CDR3 sequences, with approximately 33% appearing a single time and around an eighth taken by the ten largest. Their antigen targets remain unknown. The specimen was cultured CD8+ T cells from PBMCs, collected from culture after CMV antigen stimulation. The receptors come from a human donor in good health (CMV status not recorded). Some clones in this sample may be carry-over from other donors' samples.

This clonotype showed up just a few times. V and J are TRBV7-6 and TRBJ2-2; D might be TRBD1 or TRBD2, each matching 5 bases. The CDR3 loop spans 18 amino acids. The ends were cut back, 3 bases at V and 0 bases at J, with 17 bases in the middle. Germline V gene sequence: CDR1 SGHVS, CDR2 FNYEAQ. The CDR3 sequence: CASSLGESGPANTGELFF. The DNA for the CDR3 is TGTGCCAGCAGCTTGGGGGAGTCCGGGCCCGCGAACACCGGGGAGCTGTTTTTT.

This clonotype was counted only a few times. V is TRBV27 and J is TRBJ2-3; unclear D gene. Germline CDR1 MNHEY, CDR2 SMNVEV (reference sequence). V lost 5 bases, J lost 1 base, and 13 bases lay in between. CDR3 length equals 15 residues. The CDR3 sequence: CASSPSIAGTDTQYF. The CDR3 DNA is TGTGCCAGCAGTCCCTCGATAGCCGGCACAGATACGCAGTATTTT.

This clonotype was counted many times. V is TRBV7-8 and J is TRBJ2-2; TRBD1 is a possible D gene (6 bases). This CDR3 spans 15 amino acids. V was shortened by 5 bases and J by 5 bases, with 15 bases between the two germline ends. Per the germline V gene, CDR1 is SGHVS and CDR2 is FQNEAQ. CDR3 sequence reads: CASSRTRGKTGELFF. The DNA for the CDR3 is TGTGCCAGCAGCCGAACGAGGGGGAAGACCGGGGAGCTGTTTTTT.

The chain recombines TRBV12-3 or TRBV12-4 with TRBJ2-1, with 8 nucleotides matching TRBD2. The CDR3 totals 14 residues. The V gene end was trimmed by 8 bases and the J gene end by 2 bases; junction bases not matched to a gene: 5. CDR3 residues: CASGDGGAYNEQFF. CDR3 nucleotide sequence: TGTGCCAGCGGAGACGGGGGGGCCTACAATGAGCAGTTCTTC.

This clonotype was seen a handful of times. V usage is TRBV7-6 and J usage is TRBJ2-3; D is perhaps TRBD1 (5 bases). Trimming shortened V by 6 bases and J by 4 bases, and 17 bases separated the two germline ends. Germline CDR1 reads SGHVS; CDR2 reads FNYEAQ. CDR3 length: 15 amino acids. The chain's CDR3 is CASRAVGKGPDTQYF. CDR3 bases: TGTGCCAGCAGGGCCGTAGGAAAGGGGCCAGATACGCAGTATTTT.

This chain uses TRBV29-1 with TRBJ1-1, with D maybe TRBD1 (6 bases). This CDR3 comprises 15 residues. The ends were cut back, 6 bases at V and 5 bases at J, with 22 bases in the middle. Germline CDR1 is SQVTM and CDR2 is ANQGSEA. CDR3 amino acids: CSVRARGRKGTEAFF. The CDR3 DNA is TGCAGCGTCCGAGCAAGGGGGAGGAAAGGGACTGAAGCTTTCTTT.

This clonotype was found a few times. The gene calls are TRBV27 and TRBJ2-3, with D uncertain. Germline V gene lookup returns CDR1 MNHEY and CDR2 SMNVEV (reference sequence). The CDR3 length is 12 residues. V was trimmed by 6 bases and J by 3 bases, leaving 7 bases between them. CDR3 bases: TGTGCCAGCAGAAAATTTACAGATACGCAGTATTTT. Translated: CASRKFTDTQYF.

This chain joins TRBV27 and TRBJ1-1, with D possibly TRBD1 on 6 matching bases. CDR1 is MNHEY and CDR2 is SMNVEV in the germline V gene (reference sequence). Between the trimmed V and J ends, which lost 4 bases and 4 bases, there was a span of 16 bases. The CDR3 has 15 residues. For the CDR3, the DNA is TGTGCCAGCAGTTGGCAGGGGTGGGGTTTCACTGAAGCTTTCTTT. It specifies CASSWQGWGFTEAFF.

As DNA, the CDR3 is TGTGCCAGCAGCTTAGGCCGGGACAAACAGTTCTTC. It specifies CASSLGRDKQFF. The chain carries TRBV7-9 and TRBJ2-1, with a tentative D call TRBD1 (6 bases). V lost 1 base, J lost 13 bases, and 11 bases lay in between. The CDR3 has 12 residues. Looked up from germline, CDR1 is SEHNR and CDR2 is FQNEAQ (reference sequence).

The gene calls are TRBV6-1 and TRBJ2-7, with D possibly TRBD1 on 5 matching bases. The CDR3 has 15 residues. The germline V and J ends were trimmed by 0 bases and 4 bases, with 13 bases remaining between them. Germline V gene data show CDR1 as MNHNS and CDR2 as SASEGT. CDR3 residues: CASSEAGWQGYEQYV. CDR3 coding DNA: TGTGCCAGCAGTGAAGCGGGATGGCAGGGTTACGAGCAGTACGTC.